The 6 T cell receptor beta chains below come from one sample, sequenced in a study of OX40 agonist ivuxolimab in advanced cancers. The protocol was immunoSEQ multiplex PCR, while the TCRdb copy is restricted to in-frame clones and leaves out a portion. The sample holds about 32,000 clones, 70% to 85% seen once. The source material was CD4+ or CD8+ T cells sorted from blood, sampled in a trial of the OX40 agonist ivuxolimab. The receptors were gathered from an adult with an advanced solid tumor such as melanoma, head and neck, liver or kidney cancer.

The chain links TRBV7-3 to TRBJ2-7; tentative D call: TRBD2 (5 bases). This CDR3 has 13 residues. Trimming left V 1 base short and J 2 bases short, with 6 bases between. Germline assignment: CDR1 SGHTA and CDR2 FQGTGA. The CDR3 DNA reads TGTGCCAGCAGCTTAAACGGGGCCTACGAGCAGTACTTC. Protein sequence: CASSLNGAYEQYF.

This chain connects TRBV2 to TRBJ1-5; D unresolved. The CDR3 loop spans 13 amino acids. The germline gives CDR1 SNHLY, CDR2 FYNNEI. Trimming took off 4 bases at V and 2 bases at J, with 6 bases between the two ends. CDR3 protein: CASSGSGNQPQHF. DNA of the CDR3: TGTGCCAGCAGTGGATCAGGCAATCAGCCCCAGCATTTT.

This chain links TRBV5-6 with TRBJ1-4; maybe TRBD1 (5 bases). V lost 4 bases and J 4 bases, leaving 17 bases between the germline ends. The germline V gene encodes CDR1 SGHDT and CDR2 YYEEEE. This CDR3 has 16 amino acids. The chain's CDR3 is CASSRYWDGYNEKLFF. DNA of the CDR3: TGTGCCAGCAGCCGATACTGGGACGGTTATAATGAAAAACTGTTTTTT.

The chain combines TRBV5-5 with TRBJ1-3; D unclear. CDR3 size: 19 residues. The V end was cut by 3 bases, the J end by 0 bases, with 22 bases between. CDR1 and CDR2 (germline): SGHKS, YYEKEE (reference sequence). Written as DNA, the CDR3 is TGTGCCAGCAGCTGGAATCCTAACCCCCAGGCAGACTCTGGAAACACCATATATTTT. Protein: CASSWNPNPQADSGNTIYF.

This clone was seen a few times. The gene calls are TRBV9 and TRBJ2-2, with D possibly called TRBD1 or TRBD2 (5 bases each). V was trimmed by 0 bases and J by 5 bases, leaving 5 bases between them. CDR3 size: 13 residues. The germline gives CDR1 SGDLS, CDR2 YYNGEE. In DNA, the CDR3 is TGTGCCAGCAGCGTAGGGGGGACCGGGGAGCTGTTTTTT. This sequence encodes CASSVGGTGELFF.

The chain uses TRBV7-3 and TRBJ1-5; D unclear. Trimming removed 2 bases at V and 4 bases at J, with 6 bases between. The CDR3 runs to 13 residues. Germline V gives CDR1 SGHTA, CDR2 FQGTGA. For the CDR3, the DNA is TGTGCCAGCAGCTTAGGCACGAATCAGCCCCAGCATTTT. It translates to CASSLGTNQPQHF.